Listed below are T cell receptor beta chains from one sample, sequenced in a study of beta chain features in type 1 diabetes. Assay used: immunoSEQ multiplex PCR; TCRdb lists only in-frame clones, some missing. The sample lists 900,000 or so clones, roughly 15% occurring once. Material: naive CD4+ T cells from blood. The source of these receptors is a woman younger than 30 in good health. Both conserved end residues are part of each CDR3. Fields, in order: clone size, V gene, J gene, D gene, CDR3 DNA, CDR3 protein. The D gene is left open where the match is weak. Clone size is shown for a subset of rows, as once, few, many or a class of expanded clone.

>few|TRBV4-2|TRBJ2-1|TRBD2
TGTGCCAGCAGCCTGGTTAGCGGGAACCATGAGCAGTTCTTC
CASSLVSGNHEQFF
>NA|TRBV6-5|TRBJ1-2|NA
TGTGCCAGCAGCCCTACAGCTAACTATGGCTACACCTTC
CASSPTANYGYTF
>NA|TRBV2|TRBJ2-7|NA
TGTGCCAGCAGTGGCCAAATCTACGAGCAGTACTTC
CASSGQIYEQYF
>few|TRBV29-1|TRBJ2-3|TRBD2
TGCAGCGTTACTTTTAGCGGGGCCACAGATACGCAGTATTTT
CSVTFSGATDTQYF
>NA|TRBV7-6|TRBJ2-1|TRBD2
TGTGCGACTAGCGGGAGCCTGTCCCTCTACAATGAGCAGTTCTTC
CATSGSLSLYNEQFF
>NA|TRBV27|TRBJ2-7|TRBD1
TGTGCCAGCAGTTTATCATCGGCAGGGGGCCGATACGAGCAGTACTTC
CASSLSSAGGRYEQYF
>NA|TRBV7-3|TRBJ2-2|NA
TGTGCCAGCAGCCCCTATCGGGAGCTTTCCGGGGAGCTGTTTTTT
CASSPYRELSGELFF
>few|TRBV18|TRBJ2-5|NA
TGTGCCAGCTCAGCACGGACCGGTCAAGAGACCCAGTACTTC
CASSARTGQETQYF
>few|TRBV18|TRBJ2-3|NA
TGTGCCAGCTCCCTCCCGGGCACAGATACGCAGTATTTT
CASSLPGTDTQYF
>NA|TRBV18|TRBJ2-3|NA
TGTGCCAGCTCACCACTTGGGGGTCAAAATACGCAGTATTTT
CASSPLGGQNTQYF
>NA|TRBV7-8|TRBJ1-1|NA
TGTGCCAGCAGCTTCAGGGGAAGACCCGGAGCTTTCTTT
CASSFRGRPGAFF
>few|TRBV7-2|TRBJ1-3|TRBD1
TGTGCCAGCAGCTTGGGACAGTCTGGAAACACCATATATTTT
CASSLGQSGNTIYF
>NA|TRBV5-1|TRBJ2-1|NA
TGCGCCAGCAGCTTGATCGGCTCCTACAATGAGCAGTTCTTC
CASSLIGSYNEQFF
>NA|TRBV12-2|TRBJ2-2|NA
TGTGCAAGTCGCTTCCGAACCTTAGCGGGGGGCTGCACCGGGGAGCTGTTTTTT
CASRFRTLAGGCTGELFF
>NA|TRBV6-5|TRBJ2-2|NA
TGTGCCAGCAGTTACTCGAACACCGGGGAGCTGTTTTTT
CASSYSNTGELFF
>few|TRBV6-5|TRBJ1-2|TRBD1
TGTGCCAGCAGTCCTCAGGGGGCTGGGGGCTACACCTTC
CASSPQGAGGYTF
>few|TRBV5-1|TRBJ2-1|TRBD2
TGCGCCAGCAGCGGGACTAGCGGGATCAATGAGCAGTTCTTC
CASSGTSGINEQFF
>few|TRBV30|TRBJ2-5|TRBD1
TGTGCCTGGAGGGGGGACAGGGGACCTCAAGAGACCCAGTACTTC
CAWRGDRGPQETQYF
>NA|TRBV29-1|TRBJ1-2|NA
TGCAGCGTTAGACCACAGGGTTCGGTCGCTGGCTACACCTTC
CSVRPQGSVAGYTF
>NA|TRBV14|TRBJ2-7|TRBD2
TGTGCCAGCAGCCAACTGGGACTAGCGGGATCCTACGAGCAGTACTTC
CASSQLGLAGSYEQYF
>few|TRBV28|TRBJ2-1|TRBD2
TGTGCCAGCAGTTCCACTTCTAGCGGGAGAGTGGGTGAGCAGTTCTTC
CASSSTSSGRVGEQFF
>NA|TRBV19|TRBJ1-5|TRBD1
TGTGCCAGTAGTATTCTGCCGGGACAGCGCAATCAGCCCCAGCATTTT
CASSILPGQRNQPQHF
>few|TRBV11-2|TRBJ2-1|TRBD2
TGTGCCAGCAGCTTAGGGGCGGGAGCCTACAATGAGCAGTTCTTC
CASSLGAGAYNEQFF
>NA|TRBV5-1|TRBJ2-1|NA
TGCGCCAGCAGCTACGGCCCAGACAGCTCCTACAATGAGCAGTTCTTC
CASSYGPDSSYNEQFF
>few|TRBV18|TRBJ1-5|NA
TGTGCCAGCTCACCACAAAGGGGACGGTTTCATCAGCCCCAGCATTTT
CASSPQRGRFHQPQHF
>NA|TRBV6-5|TRBJ1-1|NA
TGTGCCAGCAGTTACAACTGGGGAGGGGACACTGAAGCTTTCTTT
CASSYNWGGDTEAFF
>few|TRBV7-9|TRBJ2-1|NA
TGTGCCAGCAGCTGGCTCTCCGGGAACTACAATGAGCAGTTCTTC
CASSWLSGNYNEQFF
>NA|TRBV9|TRBJ2-2|NA
TGTGCCAGCAACTCGAACACCGGGGAGCTGTTTTTT
CASNSNTGELFF
>NA|TRBV28|TRBJ2-1|TRBD2
TGTGCCAGCGCCACCCCCGGGACTAGTCCGTTCTTC
CASATPGTSPFF
>few|TRBV7-6|TRBJ2-7|NA
TGTGCCAGCAGCCCGCCGGCCTCCTACGAGCAGTACTTC
CASSPPASYEQYF
>few|TRBV2|TRBJ2-3|TRBD2
TGTGCCAGCAGTGTTCGGGGGAGGGATTCCTACGGAGATACGCAGTATTTT
CASSVRGRDSYGDTQYF
>few|TRBV10-2|TRBJ1-4|TRBD1
TGCGCCAGCAGTACTTGGACAGGGGGACATGGGGAACTGTTTTTT
CASSTWTGGHGELFF
>few|TRBV6-6|TRBJ2-7|TRBD1
TGTGCCAGCGCAATCGACAGGGCCGGCTCCTACGAGCAGTACTTC
CASAIDRAGSYEQYF
>once|TRBV7-9|TRBJ2-1|NA
TGTGCCAGCAGCTTAACGCGGTCCCGGGGGAATGAGCAGTTCTTC
CASSLTRSRGNEQFF
>NA|TRBV9|TRBJ2-3|TRBD2
TGTGCCAGCAGCGCGACTAGCGGGAGGCTGACAGATACGCAGTATTTT
CASSATSGRLTDTQYF
>NA|TRBV5-4|TRBJ1-2|TRBD1
TGTGCCAGCAGCGCGGGACAGATTGTGCGAGGCTACACCTTC
CASSAGQIVRGYTF
>NA|TRBV4-2|TRBJ1-6|NA
TGTGCCAGCAGCCAAGATCCTTTTTCGAGTTCACCCCTCCACTTT
CASSQDPFSSSPLHF
>NA|TRBV7-2|TRBJ1-1|NA
TGTGCCAGCAGCGCGTCGGGGCTAAACACTGAAGCTTTCTTT
CASSASGLNTEAFF
>few|TRBV4-2|TRBJ2-6|TRBD1
TGTGCCAGCAGCCAAACTCCCGGGACAGGGGGCCCTACTGGGGCCAACGTCCTGACTTTC
CASSQTPGTGGPTGANVLTF
>few|TRBV9|TRBJ2-2|TRBD2
TGTGCCAGCAGCTCATCCGGCGCGGGAGCGGGCACCGGGGAGCTGTTTTTT
CASSSSGAGAGTGELFF
>few|TRBV10-1|TRBJ2-7|NA
TGCGCCAGCAGTATCAGTGGCTCCTACGAGCAGTACTTC
CASSISGSYEQYF
>few|TRBV2|TRBJ2-7|TRBD1
TGTGCCAGCAGTGAATACAGGGGGCGTGGGAGTAACTACGAGCAGTACTTC
CASSEYRGRGSNYEQYF